The sequence of this T cell receptor (beta chain) was determined in a study of T cells in women clearing cervical HPV infection. Study-level background: Cases: HPV16-related CIN3 or worse on histology, a couple of invasive cancers. No precancer developed; the control's incident HPV16 infection cleared within 12 months.

The CDR3 length is 18 residues. Germline lookup yields CDR1 SGHRS and CDR2 YFSETQ. Germline trimming cut 0 bases from V and 4 bases from J; bases unmatched to any gene: 12. Worth noting for this clone: Antigen specificity is unknown. From the germline J gene comes the end of the CDR3, since the read stops 3 residues before it.

General study findings and limits: CIN3+ cases had significantly higher TCR repertoire richness than controls, but evenness did not differ. Unknown T-cell numbers per sample may underlie the richness differences.

The data were produced by immunoSEQ multiplex PCR, yet TCRdb's version contains in-frame clones alone and is incomplete. Recorded here are about 30,000 clones; the top ten clones represent around 19%. The J gene is TRBJ2-5, the V gene TRBV5-1; 10 bases fit TRBD2. The sequenced sample was blood buffy coat. The receptor was derived from a woman aged 18-70 years with a cervical HPV16 infection that either progressed to CIN3+ or cleared (not recorded which). The CDR3 bases that were read are TGCGCCAGCAGCTTGGGGACTAGCGGAGGAGGGGGTGGAGAGACC. It specifies CASSLGTSGGGGGET. The full-length CDR3 reads as CASSLGTSGGGGGETQYF.